This entry lists 27 T cell receptor beta chains sequenced from one sample in a study of blood T cell repertoires in COVID-19. Sequencing used immunoSEQ multiplex PCR; TCRdb keeps in-frame clones, though not all of them. The data contain roughly 320,000 clones, 75% to 85% of them singletons. Sequencing input: peripheral blood. The receptors come from a human donor in a cohort sampled during active COVID-19.

CDR3 sequence: CASSIVAGTYNEQFF. The CDR3 nucleotides read TGTGCCAGTAGTATAGTCGCGGGAACCTACAATGAGCAGTTCTTC. The V call is TRBV19, the J call TRBJ2-1; tentative D call: TRBD2 (6 bases). This CDR3 has 15 amino acids. Deletions cut 1 base from V and 2 bases from J, with 9 bases between. Germline loops: CDR1 LNHDA, CDR2 SQIVND (reference sequence).

The count of this clone is one. The chain uses TRBV7-2 and TRBJ1-5, with 8 bases matching TRBD1. Germline CDR1 and CDR2: SGHTA and FQGNSA. Trimming removed 1 base from V and 1 base from J; junction bases left unmatched: 9. The CDR3 runs to 18 residues. CDR3 sequence: CASSLGPLRGRSNQPQHF. The CDR3 bases are TGTGCCAGCAGCTTAGGGCCCCTCAGGGGGCGAAGCAATCAGCCCCAGCATTTT.

This sequence joins TRBV2 and TRBJ1-1; D unresolved. Germline V gene data show CDR1 as SNHLY and CDR2 as FYNNEI. The ends were cut back, 4 bases at V and 6 bases at J, with 18 bases in the middle. The CDR3 is made up of 15 amino acids. This CDR3 reads CASSVGVHPMAEAFF. The CDR3 bases are TGTGCCAGCAGTGTTGGAGTGCACCCAATGGCTGAAGCTTTCTTT.

V usage is TRBV5-6 and J usage is TRBJ1-1, with D hard to call. This CDR3 contains 14 residues. Germline V CDR1 and CDR2: SGHDT, YYEEEE. Between the trimmed V and J ends, which lost 0 bases and 5 bases, there was a span of 11 bases. The CDR3 is CASSLGRGTTEAFF. The DNA for the CDR3 is TGTGCCAGCAGCTTGGGACGGGGAACGACTGAAGCTTTCTTT.

The chain uses TRBV12-5 and TRBJ2-3, with D possibly TRBD2 on 6 matching bases. Looked up from germline, CDR1 is LGHNT and CDR2 is FRNRAP. The CDR3 length is 14 residues. The V end was cut by 6 bases, the J end by 4 bases, with 14 bases between. CDR3 in DNA: TGTGCTAGTGGGCGAGGGACTCTCCCAGATACGCAGTATTTT. Amino acid sequence: CASGRGTLPDTQYF.

This sequence joins TRBV3-1 (or the pseudogene TRBV3-2) and TRBJ2-1, with D unresolved. Per the germline V gene, CDR1 is LGHDT and CDR2 is YNNKEL (reference sequence). CDR3 length: 13 amino acids. V gave up 5 bases and J gave up 7 bases, with 12 bases separating them. CDR3 residues: CASSGLGGNEQFF. The CDR3 DNA follows: TGTGCCAGCAGCGGGTTAGGCGGAAATGAGCAGTTCTTC.

This chain joins TRBV3-1 (or the pseudogene TRBV3-2) and TRBJ1-5, with D uncertain. The CDR3 contains 15 residues. With 4 bases removed from V and 5 bases from J, the gap between germline ends came to 15 bases. Per the germline V gene, CDR1 is LGHDT and CDR2 is YNNKEL (reference sequence). CDR3 in DNA: TGTGCCAGCAGCCTGTCTTCGGGGATTTATCAGCCCCAGCATTTT. Protein sequence: CASSLSSGIYQPQHF.

The chain uses TRBV7-9 and TRBJ2-3; D may be TRBD1 (5 bases). V lost 5 bases and J lost 4, with 10 bases in between. The V gene's germline CDR1 is SEHNR and CDR2 FQNEAQ (reference sequence). The CDR3 covers 13 residues. The CDR3 DNA reads TGTGCCAGCAGCCCCAGGGTTTCAGATACGCAGTATTTT. It codes for CASSPRVSDTQYF.

The rearrangement uses TRBV21-1 and TRBJ1-2. TRBV21-1 is recorded as a pseudogene. The CDR3 runs to 17 residues. The CDR3 spells CASSFRKVRGRGSGYTF. CDR3 nucleotide sequence: TGTGCCAGCAGCTTTCGCAAGGTTCGGGGGAGGGGTTCGGGCTACACCTTC.

The V gene is TRBV7-8, the J gene TRBJ2-7, with 10 nucleotides matching TRBD2. The ends lost 5 bases at V and 4 bases at J; junction bases unmatched: 14. The CDR3 is 17 residues long. Germline values: CDR1 SGHVS, CDR2 FQNEAQ. DNA of the CDR3: TGTGCCAGCAGCCGAGGTCTAGCGGGGGCACCCGGGTACGAGCAGTACTTC. Protein product: CASSRGLAGAPGYEQYF. The entire variable domain, with the rest obtained from reference TRBV7-8 and TRBJ2-7, is as follows: GAGVSQSPRYKVAKRGQDVALRCDPISGHVSLFWYQQALGQGPEFLTYFQNEAQLDKSGLPSDRFFAERPEGSVSTLKIQRTQQEDSAVYLCASSRGLAGAPGYEQYFGPGTRLTVT.

J is TRBJ1-2 and V is TRBV19; D unclear. V gave up 8 bases and J gave up 14 bases, with 18 bases separating them. Germline CDR1 and CDR2: LNHDA and SQIVND (reference sequence). The CDR3 consists of 11 residues. This CDR3 is CASSLNEASTF. The CDR3 bases are TGTGCCAGTTCCCTAAACGAGGCGTCGACCTTC.

J is TRBJ1-3 and V is TRBV7-3, with D perhaps TRBD1 (6 bases). The V end lost 5 bases, the J end lost 0 bases, and 17 bases lay between the germline ends. Germline V gene lookup returns CDR1 SGHTA and CDR2 FQGTGA. CDR3 size: 17 residues. Here the CDR3 DNA reads TGTGCCAGCAGCGACCGGACAGATACTTTCTCTGGAAACACCATATATTTT. Protein sequence: CASSDRTDTFSGNTIYF. The full variable domain, its missing parts supplied by reference TRBV7-3 and TRBJ1-3, is GAGVSQTPSNKVTEKGKYVELRCDPISGHTALYWYRQSLGQGPEFLIYFQGTGAADDSGLPNDRFFAVRPEGSVSTLKIQRTERGDSAVYLCASSDRTDTFSGNTIYFGEGSWLTVV.

The genes are TRBV5-1 and TRBJ2-5, with 10 bases identical to TRBD2. CDR3 length: 15 amino acids. Trimming cost V 1 base and J 3 bases; bases outside gene matches: 3. CDR1 and CDR2 (germline): SGHRS, YFSETQ. The CDR3 loop is CASSLSGGAEETQYF. The CDR3 bases are TGCGCCAGCAGCTTGAGCGGGGGGGCGGAAGAGACCCAGTACTTC.

The chain recombines TRBV12-5 with TRBJ1-1; no firm D call. The CDR3 covers 17 residues. Germline CDR1 is LGHNT and CDR2 is FRNRAP. V was shortened by 6 bases and J by 1 base, with 21 bases between the two germline ends. CDR3 sequence reads: CASGSRGMSWTNTEAFF. The CDR3 coding sequence is TGTGCTAGTGGCTCCCGAGGGATGAGTTGGACGAACACTGAAGCTTTCTTT.

This clone has only a few counts. The rearrangement uses TRBV5-1 and TRBJ2-7; unclear D gene. Germline V CDR1 and CDR2: SGHRS, YFSETQ. CDR3 length: 13 amino acids. V lost 4 bases, J lost 0 bases, and 8 bases lay in between. The chain's CDR3 is CASSPGGSYEQYF. DNA for the CDR3: TGCGCCAGCAGCCCCGGCGGCTCCTACGAGCAGTACTTC.

CDR3 region: CASSGRTGGYEQYF. For the CDR3, the DNA is TGTGCCAGCAGCGGGCGAACAGGGGGCTACGAGCAGTACTTC. The chain combines TRBV9 with TRBJ2-7; 8 nucleotides match TRBD1. V was clipped by 3 bases and J by 3 bases; unmatched bases: 5. Germline loops: CDR1 SGDLS, CDR2 YYNGEE. CDR3 length: 14 amino acids.

In this sample, this clone turned up once. The chain couples TRBV30 to TRBJ2-2; D not resolved. The CDR3 has 13 residues. The V end lost 0 bases, the J end lost 7 bases, and 9 bases lay between the germline ends. CDR1 is GTSNPN, CDR2 SVGIG, per germline (reference sequence). DNA of the CDR3: TGTGCCTGGAGTGTACAGAGTATCGGGGAGCTGTTTTTT. Its protein product is CAWSVQSIGELFF.

The chain links TRBV7-2 to TRBJ1-1; the D is unclear. The V gene lost 5 bases and the J gene lost 4 bases, with 14 bases spanning the gap. CDR1 and CDR2 (germline): SGHTA, FQGNSA. The CDR3 is 14 residues long. The CDR3 DNA follows: TGTGCCAGCAGCCACGAGTGGCTAGGCACTGAAGCTTTCTTT. Protein sequence: CASSHEWLGTEAFF.

CDR3 bases: TGTGCCACGGACAGGGGGAGAGCTTTCTTT. This sequence encodes CATDRGRAFF. This rearrangement joins TRBV28 to TRBJ1-1, with TRBD1 identical over 10 bases. The CDR3 totals 10 residues. Germline CDR1 MDHEN, CDR2 SYDVKM. V was pared by 10 bases and J by 10 bases, with 3 bases of the junction left unmatched.

The chain is built from TRBV4-2 and TRBJ2-5; 11 positions match TRBD2. Germline CDR1 and CDR2: LGHNA and YNFKEQ. The CDR3 consists of 18 residues. The J segment lost 2 bases and the V segment lost 0 bases, leaving 8 bases of the junction unmatched. The CDR3 is CASSQDHGLAGGQETQYF. The CDR3 coding sequence is TGTGCCAGCAGCCAAGATCATGGGCTAGCGGGGGGTCAAGAGACCCAGTACTTC.

The CDR3 sequence: CASSEVLDRGAPGELFF. CDR3 DNA sequence: TGTGCCAGCAGTGAAGTTTTGGACAGGGGAGCCCCCGGGGAGCTGTTTTTT. The chain links TRBV25-1 to TRBJ2-2, with 9 bases lining up with TRBD1. The CDR3 extends over 17 amino acids. Germline V gives CDR1 MGHDK, CDR2 SYGVNS. J lost 6 bases, V lost 2 bases, and 10 bases had no gene match.

This clone was seen only a few times. The rearrangement links TRBV25-1 to TRBJ1-2; D might be TRBD1 (6 bases). Germline CDR1 is MGHDK and CDR2 is SYGVNS. The germline V and J ends were trimmed by 3 bases and 4 bases, with 12 bases remaining between them. The CDR3 has 14 amino acids. This chain's CDR3 is CASSDWGPSYGYTF. The DNA of the CDR3 is TGTGCCAGCAGTGATTGGGGGCCGAGCTATGGCTACACCTTC.

This clone was observed many times. J is TRBJ2-7 and V is TRBV5-1; no firm D call. The CDR3 sequence is 14 residues long. In germline, CDR1 is SGHRS, CDR2 YFSETQ. V was cut by 0 bases and J by 0 bases, with 7 bases left in between. The CDR3 spells CASSLVGFSYEQYF. The CDR3 DNA reads as TGCGCCAGCAGCTTGGTGGGCTTCTCCTACGAGCAGTACTTC.

J is TRBJ1-4 and V is TRBV4-1; D remains ambiguous. The CDR3 totals 17 residues. Germline CDR1 reads MGHRA; CDR2 reads YSYEKL. Trimming removed 5 bases at V and 0 bases at J, with 16 bases between. DNA for the CDR3: TGCGCCAGCAGCTCCCAGGCAGGTTTTGCAACTAATGAAAAACTGTTTTTT. Translated, it gives CASSSQAGFATNEKLFF.

The chain employs TRBV7-9 and TRBJ2-7; 8 bases map to TRBD2. V was clipped by 5 bases and J by 4 bases; unmatched bases: 7. Germline V lookup: CDR1 SEHNR, CDR2 FQNEAQ (reference sequence). This CDR3 spans 14 amino acids. The CDR3 DNA reads TGTGCCAGCAGCCTAAGCGGGGGCCGATACGAGCAGTACTTC. This encodes CASSLSGGRYEQYF.

The chain's CDR3 is CASSWAAGNPTDTQYF. CDR3 bases: TGTGCCAGCAGTTGGGCCGCCGGAAATCCCACAGATACGCAGTATTTT. The chain links TRBV3-1 (or the pseudogene TRBV3-2) to TRBJ2-3; D unresolved. CDR1 is LGHDT and CDR2 is YNNKEL in the germline V gene (reference sequence). V lost 6 bases and J lost 2, with 18 bases in between. The CDR3 is 16 residues long.

For this clone: Additional DNA sequences in this sample encode the identical CDR3. J is TRBJ2-1 and V is TRBV27; 10 nucleotides line up with TRBD1. The length of the CDR3 is 15 residues. Per the germline V gene, CDR1 is MNHEY and CDR2 is SMNVEV (reference sequence). V dropped 3 bases and J dropped 4; count of bases not matched to a gene: 3. The CDR3 spells CASSLTGQGYNEQFF. In DNA, the CDR3 is TGTGCCAGCAGTTTGACGGGACAGGGGTACAATGAGCAGTTCTTC.